The clone carrying this TCR beta chain was picked up a small number of times. What it recognizes is unknown. Assay: immunoSEQ multiplex PCR; the TCRdb copy retains only in-frame clones and omits some. The table has about 11,000 clones, approximately 68% seen once; the top ten hold 13% to 15%. This specimen belongs to a study of CD4+ T cells in melanoma. The study's findings and limits: Reportedly, melanoma neoantigen-specific CD4+ T cells showed varied differentiation states. CD8+ T cell, macrophage and B cell function reportedly correlated with neoantigen-specific CD4+ T cells.

This CDR3 is built from 14 residues. Germline V gene data show CDR1 as SGHDT and CDR2 as YYEEEE. Trimming pared 0 bases from V and 0 bases from J, leaving 6 bases between. This receptor was obtained from a human donor with melanoma. This rearrangement joins TRBV5-6 to TRBJ1-1; D is ambiguous. The sequenced material came from cells from a culture (not recorded whether cultured in vitro). This CDR3 is CASSLGRLNTEAFF. In nucleotides, the CDR3 is TGTGCCAGCAGCTTGGGTCGCCTGAACACTGAAGCTTTCTTT.